The entry below describes one T cell receptor (beta chain). This clone has a handful of counts. Its antigen is unknown. Base qualities are not at hand, and no much larger clone is one base apart. The immunoSEQ Assay, a bias-controlled multiplex PCR, was used to amplify TCRbeta CDR3 regions from genomic DNA. The original methods were these. The number of nucleated cells in each sample was estimated from the amplification of reference gene primers within the assay. Sequence reads were collapsed and filtered to measure the absolute abundance of every unique TCRbeta CDR3 rearrangement. For each sample, productive Simpson clonality was calculated as the square root of Simpson's diversity index over productive rearrangements. TCRdb mirrors the immuneACCESS table, restricted to in-frame sequences. Some clones are absent from its copies; in checked studies, under half trace to an unresolved V gene, and the reason for the others is unknown. That table furnishes V, J and clone size, whereas the DNA furnished D and trimming. The sample table shows 200,000 to 250,000 clones, and about nine tenths are seen once. The top ten constitute approximately 3.3% of the sample.

The germline V gene (reference sequence) gives CDR1 as MNHEY and CDR2 as SMNVEV. Reading from cysteine to phenylalanine, the CDR3 counts 15 amino acids. Of all the DNA, just the CDR3 is kept, 45 bases in frame from base 1. The junction carries 15 bases between V and J, which are trimmed by 7 bases and 0 bases respectively. This specimen belongs to a study of blood T cell repertoires in COVID-19 (dated by TCRdb to the early 2020s). At the level of the whole study: For ImmuneRACE Cohort 3, a participant was defined as recovered based on two consecutive negative NP/OP PCR tests, clearance by a healthcare professional, or resolution of symptoms. Samples covering the acute and convalescent phases of COVID-19 were provided by collaborators in the United States, Italy and Spain. The sample metadata nearly always contained a de-identified subject ID, COVID-19 status, age in years and sex. The samples were drawn from two sources: the first 160 participants of the ongoing ImmuneRACE study, and 950 to 1,500 subjects contributed by 6 global collaborators. The material from the prospective study consisted of cDNA or gDNA derived from T cells, B-cell-depleted T cells, or PBMCs. Deeply sampled blood TCRbeta repertoires from subjects exposed to, actively infected with, or recovered from COVID-19 were included in the dataset. Where HLA class I and class II types were available, the types were taken from metadata supplied by the sample provider, not from assay-based typing. The repertoires were made available in a free public database intended to serve as a resource for research on the immune response to SARS-CoV-2. What the work shows at the level of the full study, not this receptor alone: Clinical and demographic metadata were provided uncurated, with the amount varying by source and participant.

Enrolling through a virtual design, the prospective study's participants ranged in age from roughly 18 to 95 years and lived across roughly 24 United States geographic areas. To assign participants to cohorts, the prospective study relied on clinical history that participants themselves reported in a screening survey and a study questionnaire. In the prospective study, whole blood, serum and a nasopharyngeal or oropharyngeal swab were collected from each participant by mobile phlebotomists. Participants in the prospective study had the option to provide additional blood draws and questionnaires over an approximately 2-month period. Prospective study blood samples were shipped either frozen or at room temperature before DNA extraction.

The sample was PBMCs or T cells enriched from blood (not recorded which). The chain employs TRBV27 and TRBJ1-1, with the identity of the D gene unclear. The source of this sequence is a woman aged 45-65 years in a cohort exposed to, infected with or recovered from COVID-19 (not recorded which). The DNA sequence is given as TGTGCCAGCAAGTGGACCCCGGGAGTGAACACTGAAGCTTTCTTT. It encodes CASKWTPGVNTEAFF.